Shown below are 2 T cell receptor beta chains from a single sample sequenced in a study of OX40 agonist ivuxolimab in advanced cancers. Clones were read by immunoSEQ multiplex PCR, and TCRdb kept only the in-frame ones, dropping some. This table holds some 64,000 clones, about nine tenths found once. The sequencing used CD4+ or CD8+ T cells sorted from blood, collected in a trial of the OX40 agonist ivuxolimab. These receptors were obtained from an adult with an advanced solid tumor such as melanoma, head and neck, liver or kidney cancer.

The rearrangement links TRBV5-4 to TRBJ2-5; D is undetermined. Trimming left V 4 bases short and J 3 bases short, with 13 bases between. Looked up from germline, CDR1 is SGHNT and CDR2 is YYREEE (reference sequence). The CDR3 totals 14 residues. DNA for the CDR3: TGTGCCAGCAGCGCTGGTGACATTAAAGAGACCCAGTACTTC. It encodes CASSAGDIKETQYF.

The genes are TRBV6-1 and TRBJ1-6; 9 nucleotides match TRBD1. With 6 bases clipped from V and 9 bases from J, the junction kept 6 bases outside the gene matches. Germline V gives CDR1 MNHNS, CDR2 SASEGT. The CDR3 spans 14 residues. CDR3 nucleotide sequence: TGTGCCAGCAGCTGGGACAGGGAGGGTTCACCCCTCCACTTT. Its protein is CASSWDREGSPLHF.